The source of this T cell receptor (beta chain) is a study of T cells in Graves' hyperthyroidism and ophthalmopathy. On the study more broadly: Peripheral blood sampling occurred at initial diagnosis, before any treatment.

Absent ophthalmopathy progression within 18 months defined stable Graves' hyperthyroidism. The table lists this clonotype with a few counts. Antigen unknown. The length of the CDR3 is 13 residues. CDR1 and CDR2 (germline): DFQATT, SNEGSKA (reference sequence). V shed 3 bases and J shed 7 bases, with 15 bases lying between them. Study outcomes and limitations: Ophthalmopathy, as predicted by the model, came a median roughly 6.5 months after the prediction. In blood, most of the thyroid clonotypes expanded above 0.001 were also present.

Amplification yielded TCR beta CDR3 regions, with RNA transcripts as the source. A set of HTBI primers served as the primers for a first-round RT-PCR of the TCR CDR3. TCRdb re-derived calls from the multiplex PCR reads in MiXCR, one entry per CDR3 protein. Altogether hundreds of thousands of distinct CDR3 sequences are present, 11% to 15% being singletons, with the ten largest covering 20% to 25%. V gene TRBV20-1 combines with J gene TRBJ1-1; D might be TRBD1 (5 bases). The sequencing sample was made of blood. The receptor was derived from a woman aged 25 to 39 with Graves' hyperthyroidism. CDR3 amino acids: CSASPGAIGEAFF. CDR3 in DNA: TGCAGTGCTAGTCCCGGGGCCATTGGTGAAGCTTTCTTT.